The 30 T cell receptor beta chains listed next were all sequenced from one sample in a study of prognosis after radiotherapy for stage I lung cancer. Amplification of the TCR beta CDR3 (from genomic DNA) was done by two-round multiplex PCR. It was primers specific to each TRBV and TRBJ gene that first-round PCR used. Each CDR3 protein gets one entry after TCRdb re-called the multiplex PCR reads with MiXCR. The sample comprises more than 13,000 distinct CDR3 sequences, 30% of which are singletons, and around 15% rests with the top ten. The source material was PBMCs, sampled before or after stereotactic body radiation therapy (not recorded which). Receptors originate from a donor over 45 with non-small cell lung cancer.

Sample share makes this clonotype medium-sized. The chain joins TRBV6-5 to TRBJ2-2, with D possibly being TRBD1 (5 bases). This CDR3 has 16 residues. V gave up 4 bases and J gave up 0 bases, with 12 bases separating them. Germline V CDR1 and CDR2: MNHEY, SVGAGI. The CDR3 DNA is TGTGCCAGCAGTTTAAACCAGGGCCCGAACACCGGGGAGCTGTTTTTT. Translating gives CASSLNQGPNTGELFF.

This clonotype was observed at least ten times. The chain links TRBV25-1 to TRBJ2-7, with 7 bases that match TRBD2. This CDR3 is 12 amino acids long. V lost 6 bases to trimming and J lost 7 bases; unmatched junction nucleotides: 6. Germline CDR1 MGHDK, CDR2 SYGVNS. The CDR3 is CASRRGSFEQYF. Written as DNA, the CDR3 is TGTGCCAGCAGGCGGGGGTCCTTTGAGCAGTACTTC.

This clonotype was recorded many times. The rearrangement links TRBV19 to TRBJ1-5, with a tentative D call TRBD1 (5 bases). The CDR3 totals 17 residues. The V gene lost 0 bases and the J gene lost 4 bases, with 16 bases spanning the gap. The germline gives CDR1 LNHDA, CDR2 SQIVND (reference sequence). CDR3 loop: CASSIERGLGWNQPQHF. The CDR3 nucleotides read TGTGCCAGTAGTATAGAGAGGGGTTTGGGGTGGAATCAGCCCCAGCATTTT.

This clonotype was observed at least ten times. This chain links TRBV5-1 with TRBJ2-2; no reliable D call. The germline V gene has CDR1 SGHRS and CDR2 YFSETQ. V was cut by 0 bases and J by 5 bases, with 8 bases left in between. The CDR3 has 14 amino acids. The CDR3 protein is CASSLVQDTGELFF. CDR3 DNA: TGCGCCAGCAGCTTGGTCCAGGATACCGGGGAGCTGTTTTTT.

The rearrangement joins TRBV6-4 to TRBJ1-5; 7 bases align to TRBD1. Germline assignment: CDR1 MRHNA and CDR2 SNTAGT. This CDR3 has 18 amino acids. Unmatched junction bases numbered 10, after V lost 0 bases and J lost 2 bases. The CDR3 here is CASSDSGTEGNRNQPQHF. In nucleotides, the CDR3 is TGTGCCAGCAGTGACTCAGGGACAGAGGGTAATCGCAATCAGCCCCAGCATTTT.

The CDR3 protein is CASSLRYGNTEAFF. DNA for the CDR3: TGTGCCAGCAGCCTAAGGTATGGAAACACTGAAGCTTTCTTT. The gene calls are TRBV7-9 and TRBJ1-1, with unresolved D. CDR3 size: 14 residues. V was trimmed by 5 bases and J by 2 bases, leaving 12 bases between them. Germline-derived CDR1 and CDR2 are SEHNR and FQNEAQ (reference sequence).

Concerning this clonotype: It differs at one base from a far larger clone, so likely a read error. The V and J genes are TRBV2 and TRBJ2-7; D not certain. Matching the DNA end better, TRBJ2-1 makes the J call doubtful. CDR3 length: 14 residues. Looked up from germline, CDR1 is SNHLY and CDR2 is FYNNEI. The CDR3 is CASSDWGWYNEQFF. As DNA, the CDR3 is TGTGCCAGCAGTGACTGGGGATGGTACAATGAGCAGTTCTTC.

This clonotype was recorded at least ten times. The genes are TRBV6-1 and TRBJ2-5; D call uncertain. The germline V gene encodes CDR1 MNHNS and CDR2 SASEGT. The CDR3 is 11 residues long. Deletions cut 1 base from V and 13 bases from J, with 10 bases between. The CDR3 region is CASSEVKELYF. CDR3 bases: TGTGCCAGCAGTGAAGTTAAAGAATTGTACTTC.

Concerning this clonotype: A far larger clone lies a single base away; this is likely a read error. The rearrangement links TRBV30 to TRBJ2-7; 11 bases are a match to TRBD1. From germline, CDR1 is GTSNPN and CDR2 SVGIG (reference sequence). This CDR3 is 10 amino acids long. J gave up 9 bases and V 5 bases, and 0 bases lay outside the gene matches. The CDR3 reads CAWGTGGQYF. CDR3 nucleotide sequence: TGTGCCTGGGGGACAGGGGGGCAGTACTTC.

This clonotype was seen many times. This chain uses TRBV27 with TRBJ2-5; TRBD1 aligns across 7 bases. V was pared by 6 bases and J by 5 bases, with 9 bases of the junction left unmatched. In germline, CDR1 is MNHEY, CDR2 SMNVEV (reference sequence). The CDR3 is made up of 14 amino acids. The DNA for the CDR3 is TGTGCCAGCAGCCTACAGGGGCGTTGGGAGACCCAGTACTTC. As protein: CASSLQGRWETQYF.

The chain carries TRBV6-2 or TRBV6-3 and TRBJ2-3; D may match TRBD1 or TRBD2 (5 bases each). Germline CDR1 MNHEY, CDR2 SVGEGT. This CDR3 region has 16 residues. Trimming shortened V by 5 bases and J by 0 bases, and 15 bases separated the two germline ends. In DNA, the CDR3 is TGTGCCAGCAGTGGGGGAATACGCCTTAGCACAGATACGCAGTATTTT. As protein: CASSGGIRLSTDTQYF.

Note on this clonotype: A much larger clone differs from this one at a single base, so this may be a read error. The conserved closing phenylalanine or tryptophan is absent in this CDR3, likely reflecting a read error. The rearrangement links TRBV3-1 to TRBJ1-5; unclear D gene. Germline V CDR1 and CDR2: LGHDT, YNNKEL (reference sequence). This CDR3 has 14 amino acids. CDR3 loop: CTSSQGLTNQPQHL. The DNA for the CDR3 is TGTACCAGCAGCCAAGGGTTGACGAATCAGCCCCAGCATCTT.

The chain carries TRBV28 and TRBJ1-6; 8 bases line up with TRBD1. The CDR3 contains 16 residues. Germline values: CDR1 MDHEN, CDR2 SYDVKM. The J segment lost 0 bases and the V segment lost 7 bases, leaving 5 bases of the junction unmatched. The CDR3: CASIRTGSSYNSPLHF. DNA for the CDR3: TGTGCCAGCATAAGGACAGGGAGCTCCTATAATTCACCCCTCCACTTT.

This clonotype is medium-sized by share. The rearrangement joins TRBV28 to TRBJ1-3, with no clear D. Per the germline V gene, CDR1 is MDHEN and CDR2 is SYDVKM. V was cut by 5 bases and J by 4 bases, with 3 bases left in between. The CDR3 sequence is 11 residues long. CDR3 loop: CASSPGNTIYF. CDR3 coding DNA: TGTGCCAGCAGTCCCGGAAACACCATATATTTT.

By proportion, this clonotype is medium-sized. The chain combines TRBV6-1 with TRBJ2-7; D uncertain. Trimming shortened V by 8 bases and J by 3 bases, and 23 bases separated the two germline ends. Germline V gene sequence: CDR1 MNHNS, CDR2 SASEGT. This CDR3 spans 16 amino acids. The CDR3 DNA reads as TGTGCCAGCCGTCAGCCACCAACCTCCAGTTTCTACGAGCAGTACTTC. It is translated as CASRQPPTSSFYEQYF.

This clonotype was observed at least ten times. The chain couples TRBV5-5 to TRBJ2-7; 11 positions match TRBD1. The CDR3 totals 14 residues. Germline lookup yields CDR1 SGHKS and CDR2 YYEKEE (reference sequence). With V trimmed by 2 bases and J by 3 bases, 1 base remained unmatched. The CDR3 spells CASSFGTGGYEQYF. Written as DNA, the CDR3 is TGTGCCAGCAGCTTCGGGACAGGGGGCTACGAGCAGTACTTC.

This chain uses TRBV6-1 with TRBJ1-5; D not resolved. The germline V gene has CDR1 MNHNS and CDR2 SASEGT. This CDR3 is built from 15 residues. V was shortened by 6 bases and J by 2 bases, with 14 bases between the two germline ends. In DNA form, the CDR3 reads TGTGCCAGCAGCCCAAGTGGGCCTGGCAATCAGCCCCAGCATTTT. It is translated as CASSPSGPGNQPQHF.

By frequency in the sample, this clonotype is medium-sized. The chain is built from TRBV11-2 and TRBJ2-1, with 9 bases matching TRBD2. The CDR3 runs 16 residues. Trimming removed 1 base from V and 8 bases from J; junction bases left unmatched: 9. CDR1 and CDR2 (germline): SGHAT, FQNNGV. The CDR3 DNA sequence: TGTGCCAGCAGCTTAGGAGGCGGGAGGGTTATCGATGAGCAGTTCTTC. Encoded protein: CASSLGGGRVIDEQFF.

Ten or more counts support this clonotype. The J gene is TRBJ2-7, the V gene TRBV3-1; D call uncertain. This CDR3 comprises 12 residues. Trimming removed 2 bases at V and 4 bases at J, with 6 bases between. Germline V lookup: CDR1 LGHDT, CDR2 YNNKEL (reference sequence). The CDR3 reads CASSQSAYEQYF. The CDR3 bases are TGTGCCAGCAGCCAATCCGCGTACGAGCAGTACTTC.

Sample share makes this clonotype medium-sized. V usage is TRBV7-9 and J usage is TRBJ1-2; 9 bases align to TRBD1. The junction had 14 bases not matched to a gene; V was cut back by 5 bases and J by 7 bases. This CDR3 has 16 residues. CDR1 and CDR2 (germline): SEHNR, FQNEAQ (reference sequence). DNA for the CDR3: TGTGCCAGCAGCCCCGAAAGGACAGGGGATAAGCGTGGCTACACCTTC. It specifies CASSPERTGDKRGYTF.

This clonotype was recorded at least ten times. The rearrangement uses TRBV19 and TRBJ1-5, with 8 bases lining up with TRBD1. This CDR3 spans 15 amino acids. Trimming cost V 3 bases and J 4 bases; bases outside gene matches: 5. CDR1 and CDR2 from the germline V gene are LNHDA and SQIVND (reference sequence). CDR3 protein: CASSMWTGRNQPQHF. Here the CDR3 DNA reads TGTGCCAGTAGTATGTGGACAGGGCGGAATCAGCCCCAGCATTTT.

There are many counts of this clonotype. This chain connects TRBV30 to TRBJ1-1; D is ambiguous. The V and J ends lost 0 bases and 12 bases respectively, with 11 bases between them. The germline CDR1 and CDR2 sequences are GTSNPN and SVGIG (reference sequence). This CDR3 contains 11 residues. DNA of the CDR3: TGTGCCTGGAGTGTACTAAGGGAGACTTTCTTT. As protein: CAWSVLRETFF.

A word on this clonotype: A far larger clone is a single base away, which makes a read error likely. V usage is TRBV6-5 and J usage is TRBJ1-5; no definite D call. Germline lookup yields CDR1 MNHEY and CDR2 SVGAGI. This CDR3 region has 15 residues. With 3 bases removed from V and 3 bases from J, the gap between germline ends came to 12 bases. CDR3 sequence (DNA): TGTGCCAGCAGTTATAGAGGGCTCCTCAATCAGCCCCAGCATTTT. Amino acids: CASSYRGLLNQPQHF.

This clonotype has ten or more counts. Germline is not matched at one junction end, which may reflect a read error. V is TRBV5-1 and J is TRBJ2-2, with 7 bases identical to TRBD2. This CDR3 has 15 residues. The germline V gene encodes CDR1 SGHRS and CDR2 YFSETQ. The CDR3 sequence is CASSLGTTYTGELFF. The CDR3 DNA follows: TGTGCCAGCAGCTTAGGGACTACCTACACCGGGGAGCTGTTTTTT.

This clonotype was seen at least ten times. This could be a read error, since a much larger clone is one nucleotide away. The chain is built from TRBV7-8 and TRBJ2-7, with TRBD2 identical over 10 bases. The CDR3 loop spans 16 amino acids. Per the germline V gene, CDR1 is SGHVS and CDR2 is FQNEAQ. DNA of the CDR3: TGTGCCAGCAGCACGAGGCTAGCGGGAGTTATTTACGGGCAGTACTTC. Translating gives CASSTRLAGVIYGQYF.

This clonotype was picked up many times. The J gene is TRBJ2-4, the V gene TRBV6-1, with unresolved D. Trimming left V 10 bases short and J 1 base short, with 5 bases between. CDR3 length: 11 residues. Germline CDR1 MNHNS, CDR2 SASEGT. The CDR3: CATDAKNIQYF. The CDR3, as DNA: TGTGCCACGGACGCCAAAAACATTCAGTACTTC.

Of note for this clonotype: A far larger clone is off by one base, so a read error is likely. CDR3 DNA sequence: TGTGCCAGCAGTTACGGGGTGAACACAGATACGCAGTATTTT. Amino acids: CASSYGVNTDTQYF. V is TRBV6-4 and J is TRBJ2-3; weak D call: TRBD2 (5 bases). Germline CDR1 reads MRHNA; CDR2 reads SNTAGT. CDR3 length equals 14 residues. The V end lost 5 bases, the J end lost 2 bases, and 11 bases lay between the germline ends.

Concerning this clonotype itself: With a far larger clone one base away, a read error is the likely cause. The V and J genes are TRBV7-9 and TRBJ2-1; D gene ambiguous. From germline, CDR1 is SEHNR and CDR2 FQNEAQ (reference sequence). The CDR3 totals 15 residues. Deletions cut 1 base from V and 8 bases from J, with 15 bases between. The CDR3 spells CASSLGPDKRYEQFF. The CDR3 nucleotides read TGTGCCAGCAGCTTAGGGCCGGATAAGAGGTATGAGCAGTTCTTC.

This clonotype was counted once. A much larger clone lies one base from this, so it may be a read error. The chain has TRBV5-1 and TRBJ2-7; possibly TRBD2 for D (6 bases). Germline loops: CDR1 SGHRS, CDR2 YFSETQ. V gave up 4 bases and J gave up 6 bases, with 20 bases separating them. This CDR3 spans 15 amino acids. The CDR3 DNA follows: TGCGCCAGCAGCAGGTGGGACGGGAGAACTCGCGAGCAGTACTTC. It encodes CASSRWDGRTREQYF.

This clonotype was detected many times. A much larger clone differs by one base, so this may be a read error. The chain carries TRBV30 and TRBJ2-3, with 7 positions matching TRBD2. This CDR3 region has 16 residues. The germline gives CDR1 GTSNPN, CDR2 SVGIG (reference sequence). The DNA for the CDR3 is TGTGCCTGGAGTGTACTAGGTGGGAGGGCCCCAGATATGCAGTATTTT. This codes for CAWSVLGGRAPDMQYF.